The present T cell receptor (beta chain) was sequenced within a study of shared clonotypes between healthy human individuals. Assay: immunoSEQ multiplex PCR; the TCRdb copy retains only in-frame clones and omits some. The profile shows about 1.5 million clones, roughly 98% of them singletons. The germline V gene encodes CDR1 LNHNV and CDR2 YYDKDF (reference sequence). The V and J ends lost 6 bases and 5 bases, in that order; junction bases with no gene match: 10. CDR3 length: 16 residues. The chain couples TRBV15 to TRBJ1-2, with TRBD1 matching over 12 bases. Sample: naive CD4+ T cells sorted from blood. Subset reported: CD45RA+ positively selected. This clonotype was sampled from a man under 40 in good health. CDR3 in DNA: TGTGCCACCAGGGTGGGACAGGGGGCGATTTCGTATGGCTACACCTTC. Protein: CATRVGQGAISYGYTF.